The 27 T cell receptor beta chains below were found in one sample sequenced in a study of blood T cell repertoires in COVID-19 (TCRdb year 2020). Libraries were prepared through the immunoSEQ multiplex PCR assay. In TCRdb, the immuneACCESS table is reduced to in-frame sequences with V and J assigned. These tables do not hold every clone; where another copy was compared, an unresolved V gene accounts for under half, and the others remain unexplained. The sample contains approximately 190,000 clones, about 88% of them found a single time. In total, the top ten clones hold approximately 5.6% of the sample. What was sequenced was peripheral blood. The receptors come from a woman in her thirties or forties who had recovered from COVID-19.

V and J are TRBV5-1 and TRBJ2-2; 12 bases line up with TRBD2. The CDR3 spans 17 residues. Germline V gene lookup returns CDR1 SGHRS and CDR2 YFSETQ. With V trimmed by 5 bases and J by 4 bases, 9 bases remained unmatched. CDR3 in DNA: TGCGCCAGCAGACAAGGACTAGCGGGGTTAGCCACCGGGGAGCTGTTTTTT. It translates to CASRQGLAGLATGELFF.

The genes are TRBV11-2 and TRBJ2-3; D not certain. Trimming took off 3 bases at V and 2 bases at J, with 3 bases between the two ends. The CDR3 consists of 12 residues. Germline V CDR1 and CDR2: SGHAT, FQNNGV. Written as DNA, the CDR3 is TGTGCCAGCAGCTTGTACACAGATACGCAGTATTTT. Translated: CASSLYTDTQYF.

The CDR3 coding sequence is TGTGCCAGTAGTGACAGGGAAGTAGGAGCTTTCTTT. It encodes CASSDREVGAFF. The rearrangement links TRBV19 to TRBJ1-1, with 7 positions matching TRBD1. The V and J ends lost 5 bases and 10 bases, in that order; junction bases with no gene match: 7. Germline CDR1 LNHDA, CDR2 SQIVND (reference sequence). This CDR3 contains 12 residues.

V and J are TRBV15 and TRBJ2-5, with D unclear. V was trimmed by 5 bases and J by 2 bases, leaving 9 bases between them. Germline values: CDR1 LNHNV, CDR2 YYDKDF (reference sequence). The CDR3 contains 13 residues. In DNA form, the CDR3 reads TGTGCCACCAGCGGTTATACTCAAGAGACCCAGTACTTC. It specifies CATSGYTQETQYF.

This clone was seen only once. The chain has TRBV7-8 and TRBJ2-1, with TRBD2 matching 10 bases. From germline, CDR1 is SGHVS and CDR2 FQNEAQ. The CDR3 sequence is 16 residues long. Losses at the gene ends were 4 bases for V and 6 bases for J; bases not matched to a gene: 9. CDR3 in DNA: TGTGCCAGCAGCTCCCAACTAGCGGGAAGGTTCAATGAGCAGTTCTTC. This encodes CASSSQLAGRFNEQFF.

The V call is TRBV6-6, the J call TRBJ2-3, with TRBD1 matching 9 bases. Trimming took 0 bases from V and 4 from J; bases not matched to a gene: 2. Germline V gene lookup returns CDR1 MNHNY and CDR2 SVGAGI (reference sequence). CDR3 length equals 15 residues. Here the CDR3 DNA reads TGTGCCAGCAGTTACTCTGACAGGGGGTCAGATACGCAGTATTTT. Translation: CASSYSDRGSDTQYF.

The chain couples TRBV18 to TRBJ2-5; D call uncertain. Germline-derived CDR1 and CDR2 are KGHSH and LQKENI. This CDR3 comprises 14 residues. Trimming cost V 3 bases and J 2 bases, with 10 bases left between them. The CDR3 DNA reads TGTGCCAGCTCACCGACACAGCATCAAGAGACCCAGTACTTC. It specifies CASSPTQHQETQYF.

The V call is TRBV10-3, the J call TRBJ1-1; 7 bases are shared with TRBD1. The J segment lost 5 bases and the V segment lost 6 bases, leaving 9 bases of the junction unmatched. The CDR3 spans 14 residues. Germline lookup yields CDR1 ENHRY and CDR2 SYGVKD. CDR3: CAISGTGVITEAFF. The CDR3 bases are TGTGCCATCAGCGGTACAGGGGTCATTACTGAAGCTTTCTTT.

CDR3 nucleotides: TGTGCCAGCAGTGTCACAGGGAATGAGCAGTTCTTC. Translated, it gives CASSVTGNEQFF. V gene TRBV25-1 combines with J gene TRBJ2-1; D possibly corresponds to TRBD1 (6 bases). CDR3 size: 12 residues. Between the trimmed V and J ends, which lost 4 bases and 7 bases, there was a span of 8 bases. From germline, CDR1 is MGHDK and CDR2 SYGVNS.

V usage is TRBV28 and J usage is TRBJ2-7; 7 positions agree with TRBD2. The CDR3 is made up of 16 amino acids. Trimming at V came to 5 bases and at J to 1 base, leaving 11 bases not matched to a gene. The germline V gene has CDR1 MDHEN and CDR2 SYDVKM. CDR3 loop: CASSPWRGGNSYEQYF. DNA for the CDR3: TGTGCCAGCAGTCCCTGGAGGGGAGGGAATTCCTACGAGCAGTACTTC.

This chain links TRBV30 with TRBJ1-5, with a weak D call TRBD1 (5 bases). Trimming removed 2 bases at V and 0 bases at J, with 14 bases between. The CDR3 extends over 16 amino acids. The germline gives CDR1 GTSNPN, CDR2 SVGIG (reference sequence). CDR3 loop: CAWSRGESLSNQPQHF. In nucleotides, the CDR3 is TGTGCCTGGAGTCGGGGGGAGAGCCTTAGCAATCAGCCCCAGCATTTT.

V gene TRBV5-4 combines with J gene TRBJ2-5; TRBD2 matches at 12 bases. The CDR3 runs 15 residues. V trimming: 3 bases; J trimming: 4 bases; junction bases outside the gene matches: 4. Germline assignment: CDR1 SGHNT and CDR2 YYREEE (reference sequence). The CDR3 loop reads CASSYGTSGLETQYF. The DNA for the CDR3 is TGTGCCAGCAGCTACGGGACTAGCGGGTTAGAGACCCAGTACTTC.

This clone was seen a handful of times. The CDR3 spells CASSDRAYGYTF. DNA of the CDR3: TGTGCCAGTTCTGACAGGGCCTATGGCTACACCTTC. The rearrangement links TRBV19 to TRBJ1-2; 7 bases line up with TRBD1. The germline V gene has CDR1 LNHDA and CDR2 SQIVND (reference sequence). J was trimmed by 4 bases and V by 8 bases; bases with no gene match: 4. This CDR3 contains 12 residues. Using reference TRBV19 and TRBJ1-2 for the parts outside the CDR3, the full variable domain is DGGITQSPKYLFRKEGQNVTLSCEQNLNHDAMYWYRQDPGQGLRLIYYSQIVNDFQKGDIAEGYSVSREKKESFPLTVTSAQKNPTAFYLCASSDRAYGYTFGSGTRLTVV.

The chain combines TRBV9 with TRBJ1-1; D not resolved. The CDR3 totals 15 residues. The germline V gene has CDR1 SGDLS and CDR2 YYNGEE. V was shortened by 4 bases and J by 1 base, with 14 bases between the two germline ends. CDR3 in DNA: TGTGCCAGCAGCTCCCTTCCCGGAGGGAACACTGAAGCTTTCTTT. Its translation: CASSSLPGGNTEAFF.

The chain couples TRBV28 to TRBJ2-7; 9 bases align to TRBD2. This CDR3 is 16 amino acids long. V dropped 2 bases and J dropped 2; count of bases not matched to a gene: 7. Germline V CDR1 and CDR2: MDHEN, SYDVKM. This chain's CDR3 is CASSLTGLAHPYEQYF. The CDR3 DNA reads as TGTGCCAGCAGTTTAACGGGACTAGCCCACCCCTACGAGCAGTACTTC.

Here the CDR3 DNA reads TGTGCCAGCAGTGGGCGTTTCTATGGCTACACCTTC. It specifies CASSGRFYGYTF. This sequence joins TRBV12-3 or TRBV12-4 and TRBJ1-2; the D is unclear. CDR3 length: 12 residues. Trimming shortened V by 5 bases and J by 4 bases, and 8 bases separated the two germline ends.

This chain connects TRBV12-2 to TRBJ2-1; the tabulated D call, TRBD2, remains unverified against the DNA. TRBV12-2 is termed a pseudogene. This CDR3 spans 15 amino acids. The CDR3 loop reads CASRPRTSGVNEQFF. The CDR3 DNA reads TGTGCAAGTCGCCCGCGGACTAGCGGGGTGAATGAGCAGTTCTTC.

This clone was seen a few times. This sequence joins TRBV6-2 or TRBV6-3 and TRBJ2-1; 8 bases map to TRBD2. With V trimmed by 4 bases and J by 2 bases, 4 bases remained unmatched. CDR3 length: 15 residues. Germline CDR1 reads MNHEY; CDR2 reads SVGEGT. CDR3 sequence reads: CASSSSGSAYNEQFF. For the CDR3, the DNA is TGTGCCAGCAGTTCCAGCGGGAGCGCCTACAATGAGCAGTTCTTC.

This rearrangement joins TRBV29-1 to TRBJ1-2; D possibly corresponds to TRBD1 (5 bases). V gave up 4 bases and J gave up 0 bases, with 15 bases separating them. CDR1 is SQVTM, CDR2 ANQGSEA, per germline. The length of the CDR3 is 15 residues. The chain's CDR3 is CSVGPPGRANYGYTF. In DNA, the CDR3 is TGCAGCGTTGGACCCCCAGGGCGAGCTAACTATGGCTACACCTTC.

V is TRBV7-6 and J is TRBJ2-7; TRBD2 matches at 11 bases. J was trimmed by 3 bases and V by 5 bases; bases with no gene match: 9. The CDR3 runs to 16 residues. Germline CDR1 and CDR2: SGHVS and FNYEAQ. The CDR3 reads CASSGVSGRAIYEQYF. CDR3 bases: TGTGCCAGCAGCGGGGTTAGCGGGAGGGCCATCTACGAGCAGTACTTC.

In nucleotides, the CDR3 is TGCAGCGTTGACGCCGGGAATGGACAGTTCAGGGAGCAGTACTTC. Translated: CSVDAGNGQFREQYF. V is TRBV29-1 and J is TRBJ2-7; D is perhaps TRBD1 (6 bases). The CDR3 consists of 15 residues. Trimming removed 3 bases at V and 7 bases at J, with 22 bases between. Germline V gene lookup returns CDR1 SQVTM and CDR2 ANQGSEA.

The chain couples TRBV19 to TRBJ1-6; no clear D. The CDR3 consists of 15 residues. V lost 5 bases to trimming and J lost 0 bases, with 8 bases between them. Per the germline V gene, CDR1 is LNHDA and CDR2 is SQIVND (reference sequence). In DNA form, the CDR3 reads TGTGCCAGTAGTGCCATGAGCTCCTATAATTCACCCCTCCACTTT. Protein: CASSAMSSYNSPLHF.

As DNA, the CDR3 is TGTGCCAGCAGTTTGGGGCCTACTGGTCGGAATTCACCCCTCCACTTT. It is translated as CASSLGPTGRNSPLHF. The chain combines TRBV28 with TRBJ1-6; TRBD1 is a possible D gene (5 bases). This CDR3 spans 16 amino acids. Germline CDR1 and CDR2: MDHEN and SYDVKM. V lost 3 bases, J lost 7 bases, and 16 bases lay in between.

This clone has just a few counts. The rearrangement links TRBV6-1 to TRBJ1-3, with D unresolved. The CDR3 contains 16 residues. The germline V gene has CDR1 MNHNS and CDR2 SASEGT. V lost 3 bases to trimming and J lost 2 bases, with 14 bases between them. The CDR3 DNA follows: TGTGCCAGCAGTGACTGGGGAGGTCAAGCTGGAAACACCATATATTTT. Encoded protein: CASSDWGGQAGNTIYF.

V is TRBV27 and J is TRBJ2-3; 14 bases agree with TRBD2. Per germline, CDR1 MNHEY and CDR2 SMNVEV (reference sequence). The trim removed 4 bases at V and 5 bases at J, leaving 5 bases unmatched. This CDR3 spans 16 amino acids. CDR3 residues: CASSSTSGRAGDTQYF. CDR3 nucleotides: TGTGCCAGCAGTTCGACTAGCGGGAGGGCCGGAGATACGCAGTATTTT.

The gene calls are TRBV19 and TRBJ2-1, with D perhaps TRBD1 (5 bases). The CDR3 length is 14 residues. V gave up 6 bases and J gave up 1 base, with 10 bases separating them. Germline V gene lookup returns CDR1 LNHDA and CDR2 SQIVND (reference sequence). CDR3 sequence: CASRTAPSYNEQFF. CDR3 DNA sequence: TGTGCCAGTAGGACAGCCCCTTCCTACAATGAGCAGTTCTTC.

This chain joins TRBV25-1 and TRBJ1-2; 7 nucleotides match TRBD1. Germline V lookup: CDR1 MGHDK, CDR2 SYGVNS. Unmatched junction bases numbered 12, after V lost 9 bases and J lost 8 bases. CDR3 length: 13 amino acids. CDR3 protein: CASQDRRGHGYTF. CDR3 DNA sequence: TGTGCCAGTCAAGACAGAAGGGGGCACGGCTACACCTTC.